This T cell receptor (beta chain) was sequenced in a study of OX40 agonist ivuxolimab in advanced cancers. The CDR3 spans 17 residues. Trimming took 1 base from V and 4 from J, leaving 16 bases between them. CDR1 KGHSH and CDR2 LQKENI come from the germline V gene. Libraries were prepared by immunoSEQ multiplex PCR; TCRdb keeps only in-frame clonotypes and omits some of them. The table records 60,000 to 85,000 clones, around 92% of them present only once. The sequencing used CD4+ or CD8+ T cells sorted from blood, collected in a trial of the OX40 agonist ivuxolimab. The clonotype comes from an adult with an advanced solid tumor such as melanoma, head and neck, liver or kidney cancer. The rearrangement joins TRBV18 to TRBJ1-4; no definite D call. CDR3 amino acids: CASSPLGVPEFNEKLFF. CDR3 sequence (DNA): TGTGCCAGCTCACCACTCGGGGTCCCAGAGTTTAATGAAAAACTGTTTTTT.